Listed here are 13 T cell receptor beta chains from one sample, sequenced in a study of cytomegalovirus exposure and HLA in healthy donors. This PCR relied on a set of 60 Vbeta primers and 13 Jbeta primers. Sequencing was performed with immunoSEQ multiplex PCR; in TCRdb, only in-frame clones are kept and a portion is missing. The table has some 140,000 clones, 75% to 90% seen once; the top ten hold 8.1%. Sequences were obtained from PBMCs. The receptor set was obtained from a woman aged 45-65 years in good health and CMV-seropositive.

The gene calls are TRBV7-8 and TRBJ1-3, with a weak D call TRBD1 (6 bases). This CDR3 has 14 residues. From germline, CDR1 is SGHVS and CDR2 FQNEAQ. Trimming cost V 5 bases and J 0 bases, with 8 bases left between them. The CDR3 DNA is TGTGCCAGCAGCCAGGGGAACTCTGGAAACACCATATATTTT. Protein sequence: CASSQGNSGNTIYF.

The DNA for the CDR3 is TGCGCCAGCAGCCAAGAGGGACAGCCTGAAAAACTGTTTTTT. Residues: CASSQEGQPEKLFF. The genes are TRBV4-3 and TRBJ1-4, with TRBD1 identical over 7 bases. Germline V CDR1 and CDR2: LGHNA, YSLEER. V lost 0 bases and J lost 7; bases outside the gene matches: 2. This CDR3 comprises 14 residues.

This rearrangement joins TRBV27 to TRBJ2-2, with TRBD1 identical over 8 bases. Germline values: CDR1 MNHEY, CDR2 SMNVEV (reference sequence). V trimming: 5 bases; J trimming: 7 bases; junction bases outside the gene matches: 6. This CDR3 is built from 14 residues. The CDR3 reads CASSPRTGFGELFF. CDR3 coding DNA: TGTGCCAGCAGTCCCCGGACAGGGTTCGGGGAGCTGTTTTTT.

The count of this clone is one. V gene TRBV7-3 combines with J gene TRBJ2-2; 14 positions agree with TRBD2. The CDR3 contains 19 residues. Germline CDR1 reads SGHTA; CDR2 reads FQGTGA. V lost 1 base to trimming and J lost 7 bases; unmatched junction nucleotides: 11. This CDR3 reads CASSLKGLAGEGGGGELFF. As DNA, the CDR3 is TGTGCCAGCAGCTTAAAGGGACTAGCGGGAGAAGGAGGTGGCGGGGAGCTGTTTTTT.

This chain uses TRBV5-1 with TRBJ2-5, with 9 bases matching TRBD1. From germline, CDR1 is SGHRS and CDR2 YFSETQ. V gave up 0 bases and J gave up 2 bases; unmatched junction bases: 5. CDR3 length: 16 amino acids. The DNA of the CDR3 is TGCGCCAGCAGCTTGGGGGGACAGGGAGGACAAGAGACCCAGTACTTC. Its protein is CASSLGGQGGQETQYF.

CDR3 nucleotides: TGTGCCAGCAGCTTAAATGAGTACACTGAAGCTTTCTTT. Translating it yields CASSLNEYTEAFF. The rearrangement uses TRBV7-9 and TRBJ1-1; D not resolved. The germline CDR1 and CDR2 sequences are SEHNR and FQNEAQ (reference sequence). The V and J ends lost 2 bases and 3 bases respectively, with 7 bases between them. The CDR3 length is 13 residues.

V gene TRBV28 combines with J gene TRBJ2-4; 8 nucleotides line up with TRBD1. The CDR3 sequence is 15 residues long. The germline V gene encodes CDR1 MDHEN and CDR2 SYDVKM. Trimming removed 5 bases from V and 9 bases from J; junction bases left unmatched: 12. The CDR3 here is CASSPLDRVEAIQYF. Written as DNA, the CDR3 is TGTGCCAGCAGTCCCCTGGACAGGGTAGAAGCCATTCAGTACTTC.

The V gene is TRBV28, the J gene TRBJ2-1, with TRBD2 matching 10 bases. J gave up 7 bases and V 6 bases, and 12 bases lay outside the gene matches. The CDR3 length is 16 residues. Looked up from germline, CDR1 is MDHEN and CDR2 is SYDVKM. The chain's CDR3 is CASSPPLAGFTNEQFF. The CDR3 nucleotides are TGTGCCAGCAGCCCCCCACTAGCGGGATTCACAAATGAGCAGTTCTTC.

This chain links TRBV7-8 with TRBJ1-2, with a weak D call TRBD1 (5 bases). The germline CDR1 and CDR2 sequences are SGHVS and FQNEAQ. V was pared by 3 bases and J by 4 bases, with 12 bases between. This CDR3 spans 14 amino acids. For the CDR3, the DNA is TGTGCCAGCAGCTTGGAGGGACTGATCTATGGCTACACCTTC. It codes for CASSLEGLIYGYTF.

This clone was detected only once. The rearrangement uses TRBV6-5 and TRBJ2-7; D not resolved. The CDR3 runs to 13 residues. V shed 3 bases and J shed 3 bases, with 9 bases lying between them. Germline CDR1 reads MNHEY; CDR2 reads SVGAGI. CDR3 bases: TGTGCCAGCAGTTATGAGTTCGGCTACGAGCAGTACTTC. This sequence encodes CASSYEFGYEQYF.

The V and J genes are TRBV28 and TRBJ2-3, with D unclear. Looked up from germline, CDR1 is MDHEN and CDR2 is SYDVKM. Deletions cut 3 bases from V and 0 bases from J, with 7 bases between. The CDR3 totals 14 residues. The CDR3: CASSLGKSTDTQYF. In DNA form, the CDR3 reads TGTGCCAGCAGTTTGGGCAAGAGCACAGATACGCAGTATTTT.

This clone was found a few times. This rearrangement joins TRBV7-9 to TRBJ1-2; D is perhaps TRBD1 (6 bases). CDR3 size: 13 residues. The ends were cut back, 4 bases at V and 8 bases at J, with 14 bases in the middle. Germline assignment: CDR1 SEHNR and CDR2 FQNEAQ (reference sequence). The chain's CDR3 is CASSSLTGPGYTF. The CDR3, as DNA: TGTGCCAGCAGCTCACTGACAGGCCCGGGCTACACCTTC.

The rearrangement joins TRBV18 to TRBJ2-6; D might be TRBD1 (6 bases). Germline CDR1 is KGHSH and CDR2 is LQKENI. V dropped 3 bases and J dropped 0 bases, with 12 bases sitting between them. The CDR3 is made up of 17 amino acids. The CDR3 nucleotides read TGTGCCAGCTCACCGACAGGTGACGTCTCTGGGGCCAACGTCCTGACTTTC. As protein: CASSPTGDVSGANVLTF.